These T cell receptor beta chains were read from a single sample in a study of CD8 T cells in ankylosing spondylitis. TCRdb re-derived calls from the 5' RACE reads in MiXCR, one entry per CDR3 protein. Among around 390,000 distinct CDR3 sequences listed, approximately 20% were seen once. Material for sequencing was blood, either unsorted or a sorted T cell fraction (not recorded which). These receptors were taken from a male donor with ankylosing spondylitis. CDR3s include the opening cysteine and the closing phenylalanine or tryptophan. A D gene is named only where the DNA matches it firmly. Not every row has a clone size; where given, it reads once, few, many or a size class.

clone_size j_call d_call v_call cdr3_nt cdr3_aa
few TRBJ2-1 TRBD2 TRBV10-2 TGCGCCAGCAGTGTAGCGGGAGGGCCCAATGAGCAGTTCTTC CASSVAGGPNEQFF
- TRBJ2-7 TRBD1 TRBV29-1 TGCAGCGCAGGGACAGGGACCTACGAGCAGTACTTC CSAGTGTYEQYF
few TRBJ2-1 - TRBV5-1 TGCGCCAGCTCTCCAGTGATAGCGGCCAACAATGAGCAGTTCTTC CASSPVIAANNEQFF
- TRBJ2-2 - TRBV7-2 TGTGCCAGCAGCTTAGTGTTTGGGGCAACCGGGGAGCTGTTTTTT CASSLVFGATGELFF
many TRBJ1-5 TRBD1 TRBV20-1 TGCAGTGCTAGTGGTTCCCGACAGGGTATTCAGCCCCAGCATTTT CSASGSRQGIQPQHF
many TRBJ1-4 - TRBV12-3/TRBV12-4 TGTGCCAGCAGGCCAACTAATGAAAAACTGTTTTTT CASRPTNEKLFF
- TRBJ2-5 - TRBV11-2 TGTGCCAGCAGCTTAGCGGAACAAGAGACCCAGTACTTC CASSLAEQETQYF
few TRBJ2-4 - TRBV5-1 TGCGCCAGCAGCTCGACTCCGGGACGGATAAACATTCAGTACTTC CASSSTPGRINIQYF
few TRBJ2-7 - TRBV20-1 TGCAGTGCTACGGCGGCTGTATCCTACGAGCAGTACTTC CSATAAVSYEQYF
many TRBJ2-7 - TRBV6-2/TRBV6-3 TGTGCCAGCAGTTTCAGTCCTGAACACTACGAGCAGTACTTC CASSFSPEHYEQYF
few TRBJ2-2 - TRBV27 TGTGCCAGCAGTTTATCCCTTCGATTCTCGAACACCGGGGAGCTGTTTTTT CASSLSLRFSNTGELFF
- TRBJ2-1 TRBD2 TRBV3-1 TGTGCGACCCGGAGACTAGCGGGAGACAATGAGCAGTTCTTC CATRRLAGDNEQFF
few TRBJ2-3 - TRBV4-2 TGTGCCAGCAGCCAAGTTGGCGGTCCTACGGGAGATACGCAGTATTTT CASSQVGGPTGDTQYF